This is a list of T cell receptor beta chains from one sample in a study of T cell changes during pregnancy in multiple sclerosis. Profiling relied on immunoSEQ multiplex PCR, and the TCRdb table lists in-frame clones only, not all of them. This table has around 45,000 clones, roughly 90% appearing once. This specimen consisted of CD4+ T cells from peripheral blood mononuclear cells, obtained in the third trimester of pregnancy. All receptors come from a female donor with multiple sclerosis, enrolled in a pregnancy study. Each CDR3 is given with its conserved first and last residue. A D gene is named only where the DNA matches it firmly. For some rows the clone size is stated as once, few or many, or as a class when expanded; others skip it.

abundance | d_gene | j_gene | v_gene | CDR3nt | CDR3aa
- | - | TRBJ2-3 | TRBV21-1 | TGTGCCAGCAGCAAAGATAGAGTAAGCACAGATACGCAGTATTTT | CASSKDRVSTDTQYF
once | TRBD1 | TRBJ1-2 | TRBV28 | TGTGCCAGCAGTTTAGACAGGGGAAATGGCTACACCTTC | CASSLDRGNGYTF
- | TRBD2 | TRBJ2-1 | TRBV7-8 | TGTGCCAGCAGCTTAGTATACATACGGACTAGCGGGAGTACATCGACCTACAATGAGCAGTTCTTC | CASSLVYIRTSGSTSTYNEQFF
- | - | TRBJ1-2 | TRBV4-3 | TGCGCCAGCAGCCAAGATCCGACTGTTGGCTATGGCTACACCTTC | CASSQDPTVGYGYTF
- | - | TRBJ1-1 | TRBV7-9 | TGTGCCTTGTCAGTGAACACTGAAGCTTTCTTT | CALSVNTEAFF
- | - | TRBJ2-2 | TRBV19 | TGTGCCAGTAGTATAATCCCTAGCCGCACCGGGGAGCTGTTTTTT | CASSIIPSRTGELFF
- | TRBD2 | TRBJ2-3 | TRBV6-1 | TGTGCCAGCAGTGAGGGAGGACCGGGACTAGCGGGAGGGCCAGATACGCAGTATTTT | CASSEGGPGLAGGPDTQYF
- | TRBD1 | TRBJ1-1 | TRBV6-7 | TGTGCCAGCAGCCCCTCCCAGGGGGGCACTGAAGCTTTCTTT | CASSPSQGGTEAFF
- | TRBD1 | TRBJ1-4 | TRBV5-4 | TGTGCCAGCAGCGGTGACAGGGCTGAAAAACTGTTTTTT | CASSGDRAEKLFF
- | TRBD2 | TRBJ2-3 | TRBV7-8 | TGTGCCAGCAGCTGGGGTGGGACTAGCGCTAATACAGATACGCAGTATTTT | CASSWGGTSANTDTQYF
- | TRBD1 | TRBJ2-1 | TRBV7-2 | TGTGCCAGCAGCCGGGACAGGGTAAATGAGCAGTTCTTC | CASSRDRVNEQFF
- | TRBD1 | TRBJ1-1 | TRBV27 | TGTGCCAGCAGTACACAGGGGAGGACTGAAGCTTTCTTT | CASSTQGRTEAFF
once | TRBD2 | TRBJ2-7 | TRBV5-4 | TGTGCCAGCAGCCCGGGACTAGGGAGAGACGAGCAGTACTTC | CASSPGLGRDEQYF
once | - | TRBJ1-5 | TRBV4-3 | TGCGCCAGCAGCCAAGTAATAAGGGGCTTGGATCAGCCCCAGCATTTT | CASSQVIRGLDQPQHF
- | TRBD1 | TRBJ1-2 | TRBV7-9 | TGTGCCAGCAGCAAAGACGGGACAGGGGTTGATGGCTACACCTTC | CASSKDGTGVDGYTF
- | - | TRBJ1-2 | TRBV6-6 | TGTGCCAGCAGTTACTCGGGGCCCCAGGATGGCTACACCTTC | CASSYSGPQDGYTF
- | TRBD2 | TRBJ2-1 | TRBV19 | TGTGCCAGTAGACTCACTAGCGGGGGCTACAATGAGCAGTTCTTC | CASRLTSGGYNEQFF
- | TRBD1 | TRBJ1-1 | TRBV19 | TGTGCCAGTAGGACGTTCTGGACAGGGAGCTATTCTGAAGCTTTCTTT | CASRTFWTGSYSEAFF
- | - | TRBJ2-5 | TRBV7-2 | TGTGCCAGCTCAGGGACACCGGGGGAGACCCAGTACTTC | CASSGTPGETQYF
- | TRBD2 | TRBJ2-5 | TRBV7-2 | TGTGCCAGCAGCGCGAGCGGGAGCGTTGAGACCCAGTACTTC | CASSASGSVETQYF
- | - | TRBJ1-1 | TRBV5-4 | TGTGCCAGCAGCCTCGGGGGGGGGTCGAACACTGAAGCTTTCTTT | CASSLGGGSNTEAFF
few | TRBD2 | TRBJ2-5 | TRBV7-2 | TGTGCCAGCAGTTTCGGGACTAGAAAAGAGACCCAGTACTTC | CASSFGTRKETQYF
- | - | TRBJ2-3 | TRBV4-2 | TGTGCCAGCAGCCAAAGCGTCGTTAGCACAGATACGCAGTATTTT | CASSQSVVSTDTQYF
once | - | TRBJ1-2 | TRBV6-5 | TGTGCCAGCAGTCAAGTAACAGGGAGTGGCTACACCTTC | CASSQVTGSGYTF
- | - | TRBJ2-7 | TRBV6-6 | TGTGCCAGCGGTCAAGTGGAGAGAACCTACGAGCAGTACTTC | CASGQVERTYEQYF
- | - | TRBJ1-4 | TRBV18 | TGTGCCAGCTCACCATTGGGGCCCCCGGTTTCGAATGAAAAACTGTTTTTT | CASSPLGPPVSNEKLFF
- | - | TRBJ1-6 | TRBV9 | TGTGCCAGCAGCCCACTGACGGGAGCATCACCCCTCCACTTT | CASSPLTGASPLHF
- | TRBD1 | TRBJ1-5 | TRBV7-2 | TGTGCCAGCAGCTTATATCGCGGGACAGGGTTGCTTAGCAATCAGCCCCAGCATTTT | CASSLYRGTGLLSNQPQHF
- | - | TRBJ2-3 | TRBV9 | TGTGCCAGCAGCGTAGGGCGACTGCTCCAACTACACACAGATACGCAGTATTTT | CASSVGRLLQLHTDTQYF
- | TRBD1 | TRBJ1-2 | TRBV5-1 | TGCGCCAGCAGCTGGAGCGGGACAGGGGATTATGGCTACACCTTC | CASSWSGTGDYGYTF
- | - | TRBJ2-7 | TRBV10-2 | TGCGCCAGCAGTGAGCTCGGCTCCTACGAGCAGTACTTC | CASSELGSYEQYF
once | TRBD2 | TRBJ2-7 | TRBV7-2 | TGTGCCAGCAGCCCCGGACTAGCGGGAGGCGATAGTTACGAGCAGTACTTC | CASSPGLAGGDSYEQYF
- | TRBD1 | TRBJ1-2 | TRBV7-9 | TGTGCCAGCAGCTGGGGACAGGGGGGAACCTATGGCTACACCTTC | CASSWGQGGTYGYTF